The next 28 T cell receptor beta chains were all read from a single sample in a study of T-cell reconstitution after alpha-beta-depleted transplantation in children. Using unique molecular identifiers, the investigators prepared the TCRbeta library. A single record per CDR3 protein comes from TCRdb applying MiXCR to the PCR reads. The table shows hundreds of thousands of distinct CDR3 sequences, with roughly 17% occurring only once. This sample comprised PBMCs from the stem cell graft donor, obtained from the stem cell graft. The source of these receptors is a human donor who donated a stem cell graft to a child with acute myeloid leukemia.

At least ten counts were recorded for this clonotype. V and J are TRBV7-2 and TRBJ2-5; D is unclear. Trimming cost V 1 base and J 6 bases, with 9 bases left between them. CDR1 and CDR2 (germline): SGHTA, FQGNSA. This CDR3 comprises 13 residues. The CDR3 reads CASSLGQTQTQYF. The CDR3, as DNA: TGTGCCAGCAGCTTAGGGCAGACCCAGACCCAGTACTTC.

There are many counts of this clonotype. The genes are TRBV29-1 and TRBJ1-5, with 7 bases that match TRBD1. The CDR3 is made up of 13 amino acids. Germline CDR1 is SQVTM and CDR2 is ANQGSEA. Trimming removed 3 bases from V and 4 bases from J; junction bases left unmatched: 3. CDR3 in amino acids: CSVETGSNQPQHF. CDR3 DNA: TGCAGCGTTGAGACAGGGTCTAATCAGCCCCAGCATTTT.

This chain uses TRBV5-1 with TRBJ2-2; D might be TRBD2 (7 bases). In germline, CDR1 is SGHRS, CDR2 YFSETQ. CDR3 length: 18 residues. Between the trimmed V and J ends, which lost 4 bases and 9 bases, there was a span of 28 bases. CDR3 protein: CASSTRGRQGQGFRELFF. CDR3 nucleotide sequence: TGCGCCAGCAGCACGCGGGGGCGTCAGGGGCAAGGGTTCCGGGAGCTGTTTTTT.

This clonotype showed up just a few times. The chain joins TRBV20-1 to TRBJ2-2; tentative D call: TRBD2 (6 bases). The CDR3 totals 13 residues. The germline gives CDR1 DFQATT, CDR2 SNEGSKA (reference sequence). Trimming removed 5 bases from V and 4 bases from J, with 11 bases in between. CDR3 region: CSAGGLLTGELFF. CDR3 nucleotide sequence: TGCAGTGCTGGGGGACTTCTCACCGGGGAGCTGTTTTTT.

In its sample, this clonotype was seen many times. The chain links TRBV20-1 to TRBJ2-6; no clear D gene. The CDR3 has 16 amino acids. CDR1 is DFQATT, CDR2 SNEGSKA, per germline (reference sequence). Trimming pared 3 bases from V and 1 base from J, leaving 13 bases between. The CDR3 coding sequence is TGCAGTGCTAGGGGGAACCCAGTATCTGGGGCCAACGTCCTGACTTTC. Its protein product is CSARGNPVSGANVLTF.

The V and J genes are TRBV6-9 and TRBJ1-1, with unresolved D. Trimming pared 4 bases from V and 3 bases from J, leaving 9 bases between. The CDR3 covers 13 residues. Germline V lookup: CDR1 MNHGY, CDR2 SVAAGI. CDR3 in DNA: TGTGCCAGCAGTTTAAGGGAGGACACTGAAGCTTTCTTT. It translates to CASSLREDTEAFF.

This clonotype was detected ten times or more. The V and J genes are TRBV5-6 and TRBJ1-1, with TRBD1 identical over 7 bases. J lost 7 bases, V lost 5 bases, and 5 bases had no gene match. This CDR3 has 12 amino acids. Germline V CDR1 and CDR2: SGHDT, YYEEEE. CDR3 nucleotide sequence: TGTGCCAGCAGTTACGGACAGGTTGAAGCTTTCTTT. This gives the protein CASSYGQVEAFF.

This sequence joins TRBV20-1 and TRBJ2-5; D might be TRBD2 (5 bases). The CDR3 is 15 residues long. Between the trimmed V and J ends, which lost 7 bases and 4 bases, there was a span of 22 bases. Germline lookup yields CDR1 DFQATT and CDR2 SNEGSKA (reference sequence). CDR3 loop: CSGVASGVRAETQYF. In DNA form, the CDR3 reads TGCAGTGGGGTAGCTTCCGGGGTCCGGGCAGAGACCCAGTACTTC.

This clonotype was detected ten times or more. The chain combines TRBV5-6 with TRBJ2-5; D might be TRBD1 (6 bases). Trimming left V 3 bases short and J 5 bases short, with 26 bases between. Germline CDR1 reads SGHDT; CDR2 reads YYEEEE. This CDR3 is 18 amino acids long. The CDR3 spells CASSSHYRARVRGETQYF. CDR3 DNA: TGTGCCAGCAGCTCACATTATCGGGCGCGGGTAAGGGGGGAGACCCAGTACTTC.

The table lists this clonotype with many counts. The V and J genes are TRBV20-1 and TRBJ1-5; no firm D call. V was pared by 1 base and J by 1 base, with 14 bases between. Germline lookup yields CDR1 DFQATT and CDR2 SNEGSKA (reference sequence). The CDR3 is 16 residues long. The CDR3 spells CSARGTFIGSNQPQHF. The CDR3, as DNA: TGCAGTGCTAGAGGGACCTTTATAGGAAGCAATCAGCCCCAGCATTTT.

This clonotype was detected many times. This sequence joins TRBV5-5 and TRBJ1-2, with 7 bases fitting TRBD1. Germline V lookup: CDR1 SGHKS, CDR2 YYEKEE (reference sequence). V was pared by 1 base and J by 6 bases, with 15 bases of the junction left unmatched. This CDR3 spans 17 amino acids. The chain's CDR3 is CASSLFTGVSENHGYTF. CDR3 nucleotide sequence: TGTGCCAGCAGCTTGTTCACAGGGGTTTCCGAGAATCATGGCTACACCTTC. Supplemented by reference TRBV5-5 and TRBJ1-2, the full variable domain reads DAGVTQSPTHLIKTRGQQVTLRCSPISGHKSVSWYQQVLGQGPQFIFQYYEKEERGRGNFPDRFSARQFPNYSSELNVNALLLGDSALYLCASSLFTGVSENHGYTFGSGTRLTVV.

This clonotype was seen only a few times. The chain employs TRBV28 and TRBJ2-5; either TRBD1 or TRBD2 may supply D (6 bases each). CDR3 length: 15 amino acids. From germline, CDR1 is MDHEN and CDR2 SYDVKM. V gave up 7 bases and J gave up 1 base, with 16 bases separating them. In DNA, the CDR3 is TGTGCCAGCAAAAGCCGGGGGCCCCTCCAAGAGACCCAGTACTTC. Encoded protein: CASKSRGPLQETQYF.

The CDR3 loop is CASSPRTSGGAWKSSDTQYF. The CDR3 DNA reads as TGTGCCAGCAGCCCCCGGACTAGCGGGGGGGCCTGGAAATCGTCAGATACGCAGTATTTT. The chain joins TRBV11-2 to TRBJ2-3; 15 bases are a match to TRBD2. The CDR3 has 20 amino acids. V lost 5 bases to trimming and J lost 4 bases; unmatched junction nucleotides: 16. The germline V gene encodes CDR1 SGHAT and CDR2 FQNNGV.

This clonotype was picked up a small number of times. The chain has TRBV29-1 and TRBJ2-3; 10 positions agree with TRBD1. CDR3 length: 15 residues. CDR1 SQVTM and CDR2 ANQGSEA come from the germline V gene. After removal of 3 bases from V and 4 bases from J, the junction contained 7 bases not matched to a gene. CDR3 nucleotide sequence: TGCAGCGTTGACAGCAGGACAGGGGGACCAGATACGCAGTATTTT. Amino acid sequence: CSVDSRTGGPDTQYF.

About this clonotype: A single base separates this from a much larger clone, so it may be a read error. CDR3: CSIAKGVQETQYF. The CDR3, as DNA: TGCAGCATTGCCAAAGGCGTACAAGAGACCCAGTACTTC. This chain links TRBV29-1 with TRBJ2-5; no clear D. The CDR3 length is 13 residues. Germline loops: CDR1 SQVTM, CDR2 ANQGSEA. Trimming took 8 bases from V and 2 from J, leaving 15 bases between them.

CDR3 sequence reads: CASSLGRSSGFSTDTQYF. The CDR3 DNA is TGCGCCAGCAGCCTCGGAAGGTCTAGCGGGTTTAGCACAGATACGCAGTATTTT. The chain joins TRBV4-1 to TRBJ2-3, with 8 positions matching TRBD2. From germline, CDR1 is MGHRA and CDR2 YSYEKL. The CDR3 sequence is 18 residues long. V lost 4 bases and J lost 0; bases outside the gene matches: 12.

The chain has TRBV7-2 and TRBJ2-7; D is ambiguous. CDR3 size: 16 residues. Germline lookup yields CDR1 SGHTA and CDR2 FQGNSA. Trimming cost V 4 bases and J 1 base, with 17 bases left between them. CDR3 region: CASSYQASLGSYEQYF. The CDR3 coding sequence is TGTGCCAGCAGCTACCAAGCGTCACTGGGTTCCTACGAGCAGTACTTC.

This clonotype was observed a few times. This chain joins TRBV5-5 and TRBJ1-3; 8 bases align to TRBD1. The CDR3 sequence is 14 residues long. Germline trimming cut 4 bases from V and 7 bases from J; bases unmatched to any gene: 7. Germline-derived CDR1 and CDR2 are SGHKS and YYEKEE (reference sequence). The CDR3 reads CASSGGQGGNTIYF. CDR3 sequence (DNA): TGTGCCAGCAGCGGCGGACAGGGTGGGAACACCATATATTTT.

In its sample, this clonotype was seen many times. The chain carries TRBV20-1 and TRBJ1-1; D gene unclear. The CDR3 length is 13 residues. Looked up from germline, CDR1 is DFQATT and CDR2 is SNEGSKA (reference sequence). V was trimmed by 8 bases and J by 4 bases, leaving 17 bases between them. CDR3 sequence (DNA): TGCAGTCCCGTGGTTGAGGCTGCCACTGAAGCTTTCTTT. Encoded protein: CSPVVEAATEAFF.

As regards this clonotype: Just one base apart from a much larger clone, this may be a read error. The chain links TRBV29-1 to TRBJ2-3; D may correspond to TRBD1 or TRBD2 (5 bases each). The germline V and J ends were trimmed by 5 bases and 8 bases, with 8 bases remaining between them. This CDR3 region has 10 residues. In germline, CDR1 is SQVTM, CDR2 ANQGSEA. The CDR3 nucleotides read TGCAGCGTTCACGGGACTACGCAGTATTTT. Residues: CSVHGTTQYF.

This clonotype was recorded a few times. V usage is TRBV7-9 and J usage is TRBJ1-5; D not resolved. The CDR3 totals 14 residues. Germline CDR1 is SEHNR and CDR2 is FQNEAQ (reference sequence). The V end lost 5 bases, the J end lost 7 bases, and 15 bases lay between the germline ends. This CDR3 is CASSPNTGLQPQHF. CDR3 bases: TGTGCCAGCAGCCCCAACACTGGTTTACAGCCCCAGCATTTT.

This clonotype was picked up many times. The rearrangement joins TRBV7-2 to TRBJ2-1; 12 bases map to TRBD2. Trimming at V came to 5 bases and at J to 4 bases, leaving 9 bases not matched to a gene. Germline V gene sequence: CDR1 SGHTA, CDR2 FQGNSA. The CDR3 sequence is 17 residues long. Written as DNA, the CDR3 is TGTGCCAGCAGCCCAGGACTAGCGGGGACCCTATACAATGAGCAGTTCTTC. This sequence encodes CASSPGLAGTLYNEQFF.

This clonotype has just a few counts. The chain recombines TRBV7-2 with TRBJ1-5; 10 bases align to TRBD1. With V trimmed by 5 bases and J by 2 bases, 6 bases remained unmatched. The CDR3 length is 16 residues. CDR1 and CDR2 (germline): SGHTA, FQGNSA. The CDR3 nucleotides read TGTGCCAGCAGCCGCGACAGGGGGCCGGGCAATCAGCCCCAGCATTTT. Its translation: CASSRDRGPGNQPQHF.

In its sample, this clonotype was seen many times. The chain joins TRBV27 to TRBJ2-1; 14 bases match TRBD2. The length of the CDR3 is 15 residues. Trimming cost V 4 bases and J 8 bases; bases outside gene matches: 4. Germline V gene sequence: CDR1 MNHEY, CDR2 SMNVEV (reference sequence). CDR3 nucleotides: TGTGCCAGCAGTTCCGGGACTAGCGGGGGCTATGAGCAGTTCTTC. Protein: CASSSGTSGGYEQFF.

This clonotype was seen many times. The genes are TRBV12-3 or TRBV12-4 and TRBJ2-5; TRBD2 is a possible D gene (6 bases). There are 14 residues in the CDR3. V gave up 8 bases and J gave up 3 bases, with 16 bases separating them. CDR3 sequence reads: CASGTFGLEETQYF. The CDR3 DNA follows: TGTGCCAGCGGGACTTTTGGACTGGAAGAGACCCAGTACTTC.

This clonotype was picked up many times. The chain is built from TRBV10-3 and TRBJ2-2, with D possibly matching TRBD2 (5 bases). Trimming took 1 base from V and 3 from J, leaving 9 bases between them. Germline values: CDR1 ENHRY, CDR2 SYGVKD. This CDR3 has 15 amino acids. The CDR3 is CAISELAGDTGELFF. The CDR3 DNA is TGTGCCATCAGTGAGTTGGCGGGTGACACCGGGGAGCTGTTTTTT.

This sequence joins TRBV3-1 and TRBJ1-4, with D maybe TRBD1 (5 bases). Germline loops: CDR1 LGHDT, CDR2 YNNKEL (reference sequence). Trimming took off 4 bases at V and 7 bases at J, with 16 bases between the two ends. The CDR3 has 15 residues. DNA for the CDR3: TGTGCCAGCAGCCTCGGACCCACGGGGGGTGAAAAACTGTTTTTT. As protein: CASSLGPTGGEKLFF.

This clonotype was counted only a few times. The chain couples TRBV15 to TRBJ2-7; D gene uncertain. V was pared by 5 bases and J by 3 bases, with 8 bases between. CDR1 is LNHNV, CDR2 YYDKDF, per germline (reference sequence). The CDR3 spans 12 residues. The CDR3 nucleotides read TGTGCCACCAGCGGGGATCTCTACGAGCAGTACTTC. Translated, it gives CATSGDLYEQYF.